One T cell receptor (beta chain) is described in this entry. Germline V gene sequence: CDR1 SGHDT, CDR2 YYEEEE. With V trimmed by 4 bases and J by 0 bases, 5 bases remained unmatched. The CDR3 runs to 15 residues. In the source study's methods: Amplification of reference gene primers was used by the study to estimate nucleated cell counts. Libraries were prepared by immunoSEQ multiplex PCR; TCRdb keeps only in-frame clonotypes and omits some of them. That table supplies the V and J calls and clone size; D and trimming were determined from the DNA. The sample carries about 150,000 clones, around nine tenths recorded once. This sample was taken from a study of blood T cell repertoires in COVID-19. Study-wide context: Nucleic acid was either cDNA or gDNA, and it came from T cells, B-cell-depleted T cells, or PBMCs.

The chain has TRBV5-6 and TRBJ2-3; 7 nucleotides agree with TRBD1. The receptor's source is a woman over 75 with COVID-19, enrolled during active disease. What was sequenced was peripheral blood. CDR3 in DNA: TGTGCCAGCAGCCGCCGGACAGGAAGCACAGATACGCAGTATTTT. Its translation is CASSRRTGSTDTQYF. Full variable domain (missing parts from reference TRBV5-6 and TRBJ2-3): DAGVTQSPTHLIKTRGQQVTLRCSPKSGHDTVSWYQQALGQGPQFIFQYYEEEERQRGNFPDRFSGHQFPNYSSELNVNALLLGDSALYLCASSRRTGSTDTQYFGPGTRLTVL.